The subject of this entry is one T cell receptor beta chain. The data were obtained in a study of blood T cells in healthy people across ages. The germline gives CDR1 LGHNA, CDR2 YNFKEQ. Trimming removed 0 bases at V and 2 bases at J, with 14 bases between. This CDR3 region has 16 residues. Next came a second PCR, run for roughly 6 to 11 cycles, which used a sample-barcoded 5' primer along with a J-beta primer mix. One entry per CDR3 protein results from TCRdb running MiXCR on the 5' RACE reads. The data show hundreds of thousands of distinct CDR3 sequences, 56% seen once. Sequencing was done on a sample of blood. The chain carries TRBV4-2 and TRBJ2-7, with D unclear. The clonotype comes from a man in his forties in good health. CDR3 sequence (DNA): TGTGCCAGCAGCCAAGAGCTCGGTGACTTTACCTACGAGCAGTACTTC. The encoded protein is CASSQELGDFTYEQYF.